This T cell receptor (beta chain) was sequenced during a study of T cell repertoires in cytomegalovirus infection (dated by TCRdb to between 2017 and 2020). Background for the entire study: The HLA type of each donor mattered for the analysis, because public TCR beta signatures pointed to carriage of CMV infection along with the matching HLA type.

From the germline V gene (reference sequence), CDR1 is SEHNR and CDR2 is FQNEAQ. Measured from the cysteine to the phenylalanine, the CDR3 is 14 residues long. Of the read, only the CDR3 DNA is kept; its 42 bases are in frame from base 1. The trim is 1 base for V and 4 bases for J, with a gap of 8 bases between the germline ends. Sequencing took place on an Illumina HiSeq 1500. TCRdb passed the public sequencing reads through fastp at Q25 and MiXCR, retaining productive beta sequences. Merged by CDR3 protein, the rows form single entries marked with the most common genes and DNA. This sample is represented by 400,000 or so distinct CDR3 sequences; over 15% of them were singletons. About 10% of the sample is in the top ten clones. The study at large found these results: In both this cohort and an independent roughly 330-donor cohort, the cumulative frequency of public TCR beta family members distinguished carriers of CMV infection plus the relevant HLA type. In the ex vivo response, HLA-C-restricted CMV-specific TCR beta clonotypes were dominant, and in two of eight donors the single most frequent clonotype came from this HLA-C-restricted group.

This clonotype was counted at least ten times. Its binding antigen is unknown. No base qualities exist here, and no much larger clone lies one base off it. The sample taken for sequencing was PBMCs. The sequence is built from TRBV7-9 and TRBJ2-1; the D gene is unclear. The TCR originated in a human donor in good health (CMV status not recorded). Some clones in this sample may be carry-over from other donors' samples. The nucleotide sequence reads as follows: TGTGCCAGCAGCTTAGTCGGGTCTTACAATGAGCAGTTCTTC. It is translated as CASSLVGSYNEQFF.